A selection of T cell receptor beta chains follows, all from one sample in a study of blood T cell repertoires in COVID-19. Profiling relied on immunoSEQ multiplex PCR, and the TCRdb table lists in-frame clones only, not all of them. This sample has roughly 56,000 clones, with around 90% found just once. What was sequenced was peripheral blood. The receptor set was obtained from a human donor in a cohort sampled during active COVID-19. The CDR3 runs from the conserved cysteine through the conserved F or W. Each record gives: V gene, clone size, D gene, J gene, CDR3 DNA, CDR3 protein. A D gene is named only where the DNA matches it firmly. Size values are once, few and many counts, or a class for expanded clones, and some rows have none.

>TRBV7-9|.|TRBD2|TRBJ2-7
TGTGCCAGCACCCTTAGCGGGGGGGTCTACGAGCAGTACTTC
CASTLSGGVYEQYF
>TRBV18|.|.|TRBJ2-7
TGTGCCAGCTCACCCCTCGGAGGGAACGAGCAGTACTTC
CASSPLGGNEQYF
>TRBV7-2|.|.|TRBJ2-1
TGTGCCAGCAGCTTAAGCCCCACGGGGAATGAGCAGTTCTTC
CASSLSPTGNEQFF
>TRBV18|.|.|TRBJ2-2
TGTGCCAGCTCACCACCCATTCGGGGAGCCCTGAACACCGGGGAGCTGTTTTTT
CASSPPIRGALNTGELFF
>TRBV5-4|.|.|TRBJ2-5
TGTGCCAGCAGCTTGGTGTCACGGGAGACCCAGTACTTC
CASSLVSRETQYF
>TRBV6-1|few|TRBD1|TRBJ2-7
TGTGCCAGCAGTGAACCGGGACAGGGAATTGGGACCGGTGGCGAGCAGTACTTC
CASSEPGQGIGTGGEQYF
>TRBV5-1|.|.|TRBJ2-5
TGCGCCAGCAGCTCTCCCGACAGGCCCTTGAGTGAGACCCAGTACTTC
CASSSPDRPLSETQYF
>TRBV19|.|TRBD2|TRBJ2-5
TGTGCCAGTAGTATAGATCACACTAGCGGGGGGGCGAAGACCCAGTACTTC
CASSIDHTSGGAKTQYF
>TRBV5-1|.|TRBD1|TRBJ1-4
TGCGCCAGCAGCTTCTTGACAGGGGAGGCTGAAAAACTGTTTTTT
CASSFLTGEAEKLFF
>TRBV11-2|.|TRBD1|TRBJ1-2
TGTGCCAGCAGCCCCGGGAGCAGGGGGCGCGCTGGCTACACCTTC
CASSPGSRGRAGYTF
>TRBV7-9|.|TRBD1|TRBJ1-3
TGTGCCAGCAGCTACGGACAGGGTGCGGGAAACACCATATATTTT
CASSYGQGAGNTIYF
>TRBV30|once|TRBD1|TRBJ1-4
TGTGCCTGGAGTCCGGGACAGGTGGCGATTAATGAAAAACTGTTTTTT
CAWSPGQVAINEKLFF
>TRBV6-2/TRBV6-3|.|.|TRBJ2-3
TGTGCCAGCAGCGACCCGGGACAACAATCAGATACGCAGTATTTT
CASSDPGQQSDTQYF
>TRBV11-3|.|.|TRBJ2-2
TGTGCCAGCAGCTTAGGAACGGTGACCGGGGAGCTGTTTTTT
CASSLGTVTGELFF
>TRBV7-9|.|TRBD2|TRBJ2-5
TGTGCCAGCACCAAAACCGGGACTAAGCAAGAGACCCAGTACTTC
CASTKTGTKQETQYF
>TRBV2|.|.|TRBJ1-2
TGTGCCAGCATCGCAGGGGTTTACTATGGCTACACCTTC
CASIAGVYYGYTF
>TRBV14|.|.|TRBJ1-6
TGTGCCAGCAGCCAGGCCAGGGTTTCTTATAATTCACCCCTCCACTTT
CASSQARVSYNSPLHF
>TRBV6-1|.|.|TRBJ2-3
TGTGCCAGCAGTGAAACAGGGTTAGGCACAGATACGCAGTATTTT
CASSETGLGTDTQYF